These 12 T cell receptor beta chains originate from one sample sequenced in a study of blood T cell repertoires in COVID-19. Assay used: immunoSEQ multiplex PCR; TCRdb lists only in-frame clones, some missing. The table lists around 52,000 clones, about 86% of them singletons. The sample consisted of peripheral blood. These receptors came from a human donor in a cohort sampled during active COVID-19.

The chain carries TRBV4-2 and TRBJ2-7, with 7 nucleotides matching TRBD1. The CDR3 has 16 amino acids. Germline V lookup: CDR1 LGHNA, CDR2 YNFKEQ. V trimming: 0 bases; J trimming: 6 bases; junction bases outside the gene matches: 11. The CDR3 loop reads CASSQDPRTRDSEQYF. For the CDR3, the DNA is TGTGCCAGCAGCCAAGACCCCCGGACACGGGACAGCGAGCAGTACTTC.

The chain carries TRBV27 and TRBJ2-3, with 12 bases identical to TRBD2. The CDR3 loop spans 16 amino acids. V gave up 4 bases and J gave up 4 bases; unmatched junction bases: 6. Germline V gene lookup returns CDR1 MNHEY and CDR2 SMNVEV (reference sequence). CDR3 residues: CASSSPSGGVADTQYF. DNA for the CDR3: TGTGCCAGCAGTTCCCCTAGCGGGGGGGTTGCAGATACGCAGTATTTT.

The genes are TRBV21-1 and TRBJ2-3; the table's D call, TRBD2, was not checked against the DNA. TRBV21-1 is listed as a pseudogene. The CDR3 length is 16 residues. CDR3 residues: CASSTGLTSSTDTQYF. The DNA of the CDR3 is TGTGCCAGCAGCACAGGACTAACTTCTAGCACAGATACGCAGTATTTT.

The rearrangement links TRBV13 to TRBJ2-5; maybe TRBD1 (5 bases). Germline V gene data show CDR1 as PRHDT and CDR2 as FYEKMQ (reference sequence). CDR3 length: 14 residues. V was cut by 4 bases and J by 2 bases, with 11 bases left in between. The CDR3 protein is CASSSPTEQETQYF. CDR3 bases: TGTGCCAGCAGCTCTCCGACAGAACAAGAGACCCAGTACTTC.

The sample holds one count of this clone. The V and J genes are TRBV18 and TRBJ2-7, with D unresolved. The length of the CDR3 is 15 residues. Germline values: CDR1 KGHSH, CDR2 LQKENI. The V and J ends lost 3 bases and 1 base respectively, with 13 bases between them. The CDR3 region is CASSPARLSSYEQYF. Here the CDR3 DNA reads TGTGCCAGCTCACCGGCGAGACTCTCTTCCTACGAGCAGTACTTC.

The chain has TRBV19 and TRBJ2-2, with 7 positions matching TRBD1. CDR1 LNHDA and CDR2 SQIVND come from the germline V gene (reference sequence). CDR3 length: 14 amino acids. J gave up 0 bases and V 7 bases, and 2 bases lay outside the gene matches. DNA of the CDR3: TGTGCCAGTAAGACAGGGACGAACACCGGGGAGCTGTTTTTT. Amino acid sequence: CASKTGTNTGELFF.

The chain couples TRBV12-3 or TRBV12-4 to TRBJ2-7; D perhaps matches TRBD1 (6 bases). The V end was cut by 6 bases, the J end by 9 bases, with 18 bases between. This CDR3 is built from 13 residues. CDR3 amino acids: CASRQQGTFGQYF. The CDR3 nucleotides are TGTGCCAGCAGGCAACAGGGTACATTCGGGCAGTACTTC.

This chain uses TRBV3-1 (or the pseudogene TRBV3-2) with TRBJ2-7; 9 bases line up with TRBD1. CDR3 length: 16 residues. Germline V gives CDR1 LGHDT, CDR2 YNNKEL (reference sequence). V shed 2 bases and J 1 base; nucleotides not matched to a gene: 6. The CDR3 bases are TGTGCCAGCAGCCAACCGTTGACAGGGGGATCCTACGAGCAGTACTTC. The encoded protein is CASSQPLTGGSYEQYF.

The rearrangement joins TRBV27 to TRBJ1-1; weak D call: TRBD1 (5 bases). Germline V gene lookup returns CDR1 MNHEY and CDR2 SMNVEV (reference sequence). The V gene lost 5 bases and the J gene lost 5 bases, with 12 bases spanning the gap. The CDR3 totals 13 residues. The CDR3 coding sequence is TGTGCCAGCAGTGTCGGGGGGTTAACTGAAGCTTTCTTT. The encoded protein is CASSVGGLTEAFF.

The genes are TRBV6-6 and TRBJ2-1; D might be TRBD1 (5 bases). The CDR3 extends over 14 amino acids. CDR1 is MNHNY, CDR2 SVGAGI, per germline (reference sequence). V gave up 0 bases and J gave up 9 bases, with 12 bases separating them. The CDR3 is CASSYSVWGGEQFF. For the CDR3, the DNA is TGTGCCAGCAGTTACTCCGTTTGGGGCGGTGAGCAGTTCTTC.

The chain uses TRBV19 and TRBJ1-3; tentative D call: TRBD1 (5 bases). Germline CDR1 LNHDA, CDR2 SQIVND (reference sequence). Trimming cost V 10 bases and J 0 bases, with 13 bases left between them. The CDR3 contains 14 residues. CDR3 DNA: TGTGCCACCGGGGGACGGAACTCTGGAAACACCATATATTTT. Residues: CATGGRNSGNTIYF.

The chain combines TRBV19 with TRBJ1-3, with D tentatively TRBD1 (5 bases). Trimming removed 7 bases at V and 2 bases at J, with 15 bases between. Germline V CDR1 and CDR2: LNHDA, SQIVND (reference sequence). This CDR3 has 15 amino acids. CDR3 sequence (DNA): TGTGCCAGTACCCGCACTTTGGGGCCTGGAAACACCATATATTTT. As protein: CASTRTLGPGNTIYF.